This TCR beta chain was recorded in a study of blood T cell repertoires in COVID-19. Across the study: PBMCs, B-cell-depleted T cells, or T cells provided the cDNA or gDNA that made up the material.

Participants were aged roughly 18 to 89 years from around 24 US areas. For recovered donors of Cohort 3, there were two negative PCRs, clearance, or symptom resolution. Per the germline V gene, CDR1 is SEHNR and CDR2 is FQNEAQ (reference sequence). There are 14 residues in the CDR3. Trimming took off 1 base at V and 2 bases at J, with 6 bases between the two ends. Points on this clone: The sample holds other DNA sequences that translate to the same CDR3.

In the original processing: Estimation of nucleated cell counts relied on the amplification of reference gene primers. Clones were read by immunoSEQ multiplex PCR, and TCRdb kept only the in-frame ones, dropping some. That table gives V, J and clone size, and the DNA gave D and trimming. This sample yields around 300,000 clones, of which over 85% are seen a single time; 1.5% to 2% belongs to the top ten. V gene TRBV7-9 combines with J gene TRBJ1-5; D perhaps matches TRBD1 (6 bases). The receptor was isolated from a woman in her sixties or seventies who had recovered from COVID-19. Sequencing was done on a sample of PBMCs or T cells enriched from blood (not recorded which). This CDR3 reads CASSLGQGNQPQHF. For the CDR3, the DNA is TGTGCCAGCAGCTTAGGACAGGGCAATCAGCCCCAGCATTTT.